This T cell receptor (beta chain) was captured in a study of response to subunit inactivated influenza vaccine. Study-wide results and limits: Researchers suggested that each seasonal influenza vaccination recruits few new T cells.

CDR3 length: 12 residues. V was shortened by 10 bases and J by 4 bases, with 13 bases between the two germline ends. The germline V gene has CDR1 MNHNY and CDR2 SVGAGI (reference sequence). TCRdb re-called the RT-PCR reads through MiXCR, storing one row per CDR3 protein. The sample records about 650,000 distinct CDR3 sequences, approximately 14% being singletons. Remarks on this clonotype: Its antigen is as yet unknown.

The V and J genes are TRBV6-6 and TRBJ1-1, with a weak D call TRBD1 (5 bases). This receptor was identified in a man in his fifties or sixties who received an inactivated influenza vaccine. The input for sequencing was PBMCs from blood, taken 14 to 15 days before vaccination. This CDR3 is CATQLRGTEAFF. The CDR3 coding sequence is TGTGCCACCCAATTAAGGGGCACTGAAGCTTTCTTT.